The 24 T cell receptor beta chains listed next were all sequenced from one sample in a study of blood T cells in healthy people across ages. A J-beta primer mix and a sample-barcoded 5' primer were used in a second PCR of about 6 to 12 cycles. TCRdb independently ran MiXCR on the 5' RACE reads; one entry per CDR3 protein. Found here are 1,500,000 or so distinct CDR3 sequences, roughly 60% of them singletons; the top ten hold 6.5% to 8.5%. Material: blood. The receptors were gathered from a man younger than 30 in good health.

This clonotype has just one count. The chain combines TRBV2 with TRBJ2-1; no definite D call. The J call may be mistaken, given a closer DNA end match to TRBJ2-7. CDR1 and CDR2 (germline): SNHLY, FYNNEI. This CDR3 comprises 14 residues. The CDR3 protein is CASSASLGYNEQYF. CDR3 DNA: TGTGCCAGCAGTGCTTCGCTGGGATACAATGAGCAGTACTTC.

Only a few counts were recorded for this clonotype. The chain combines TRBV20-1 with TRBJ1-2; D perhaps matches TRBD1 (5 bases). The ends were cut back, 0 bases at V and 1 base at J, with 9 bases in the middle. The CDR3 loop spans 14 amino acids. Germline V gene lookup returns CDR1 DFQATT and CDR2 SNEGSKA (reference sequence). The CDR3 nucleotides are TGCAGTGCTAGAGATCCGGGACTTAACTATGGCTACACCTTC. Translation gives CSARDPGLNYGYTF.

The gene calls are TRBV5-1 and TRBJ2-7; D may be TRBD1 (5 bases). Germline V gives CDR1 SGHRS, CDR2 YFSETQ. The CDR3 runs 16 residues. The V end was cut by 4 bases, the J end by 0 bases, with 17 bases between. The CDR3 sequence is CASSQGLRRSSYEQYF. The DNA of the CDR3 is TGCGCCAGCAGCCAGGGCCTACGGCGAAGCTCCTACGAGCAGTACTTC.

The chain employs TRBV4-1 and TRBJ2-2, with TRBD1 matching over 9 bases. The CDR3 is made up of 15 amino acids. Germline CDR1 MGHRA, CDR2 YSYEKL. The V gene end was trimmed by 3 bases and the J gene end by 5 bases; junction bases not matched to a gene: 4. As DNA, the CDR3 is TGCGCCAGCAGCCATGGGACAGGGTTTACCGGGGAGCTGTTTTTT. Protein: CASSHGTGFTGELFF.

The rearrangement uses TRBV29-1 and TRBJ2-1; D not resolved. The CDR3 contains 14 residues. Germline values: CDR1 SQVTM, CDR2 ANQGSEA. V dropped 1 base and J dropped 3 bases, with 10 bases sitting between them. The CDR3 spells CSVEGTALYNEQFF. The CDR3 bases are TGCAGCGTTGAAGGTACAGCTCTCTACAATGAGCAGTTCTTC.

V usage is TRBV4-1 and J usage is TRBJ1-2, with D possibly TRBD1 on 5 matching bases. Germline-derived CDR1 and CDR2 are MGHRA and YSYEKL. The CDR3 length is 15 residues. Trimming pared 0 bases from V and 7 bases from J, leaving 15 bases between. CDR3 in DNA: TGCGCCAGCAGCCAAGAAGAGGGGATCGCCCTTGGCTACACCTTC. The encoded protein is CASSQEEGIALGYTF.

The genes are TRBV12-3 or TRBV12-4 and TRBJ2-3, with D possibly matching TRBD2 (5 bases). Trimming removed 2 bases from V and 0 bases from J, with 9 bases in between. The CDR3 is made up of 15 amino acids. The chain's CDR3 is CASSLSGMSTDTQYF. As DNA, the CDR3 is TGTGCCAGCAGTTTATCCGGGATGAGCACAGATACGCAGTATTTT.

The chain joins TRBV9 to TRBJ2-7; D call uncertain. The CDR3 is made up of 14 amino acids. V was cut by 1 base and J by 1 base, with 9 bases left in between. Germline V gene data show CDR1 as SGDLS and CDR2 as YYNGEE. The CDR3 loop is CASSVTVNSYEQYF. As DNA, the CDR3 is TGTGCCAGCAGCGTAACAGTGAATTCCTACGAGCAGTACTTC.

The chain employs TRBV27 and TRBJ2-7, with D perhaps matching TRBD2 (6 bases). Trimming shortened V by 5 bases and J by 4 bases, and 21 bases separated the two germline ends. The V gene's germline CDR1 is MNHEY and CDR2 SMNVEV (reference sequence). The CDR3 runs to 16 residues. CDR3 in DNA: TGTGCCAGCAGTGAGTCGGGACGGGGGATTTCATACGAGCAGTACTTC. It is translated as CASSESGRGISYEQYF.

The rearrangement links TRBV4-1 to TRBJ1-4, with D uncertain. In germline, CDR1 is MGHRA, CDR2 YSYEKL. V shed 1 base and J shed 6 bases, with 12 bases lying between them. This CDR3 contains 15 residues. The CDR3 coding sequence is TGCGCCAGCAGCCAAGCAACGGACGGGGATGAAAAACTGTTTTTT. This translates into CASSQATDGDEKLFF.

The chain employs TRBV4-3 and TRBJ2-4; maybe TRBD2 (5 bases). The J call is doubtful: the DNA matches TRBJ2-7 better. The germline V gene encodes CDR1 LGHNA and CDR2 YSLEER. The CDR3 spans 15 residues. CDR3 amino acids: CASSQDRGLVYEQYF. In DNA, the CDR3 is TGCGCCAGCAGCCAAGATCGGGGTTTAGTCTACGAGCAGTACTTC.

The rearrangement links TRBV5-1 to TRBJ1-1, with D perhaps TRBD1 (6 bases). Germline V gene data show CDR1 as SGHRS and CDR2 as YFSETQ. CDR3 length equals 14 residues. Trimming left V 1 base short and J 3 bases short, with 10 bases between. CDR3 in amino acids: CASSLIGQYTEAFF. CDR3 sequence (DNA): TGCGCCAGCAGCTTGATCGGACAGTACACTGAAGCTTTCTTT.

This clonotype was seen once. The V and J genes are TRBV11-2 and TRBJ2-7; D uncertain. The J call could be wrong; TRBJ2-5 is a better fit for the DNA end. CDR1 and CDR2 (germline): SGHAT, FQNNGV. This CDR3 comprises 12 residues. CDR3 sequence: CASSSIRMTQYF. The CDR3 DNA follows: TGTGCCAGCAGCTCCATCCGAATGACCCAGTACTTC.

The rearrangement uses TRBV27 and TRBJ2-3, with TRBD2 identical over 12 bases. The CDR3 has 16 residues. In germline, CDR1 is MNHEY, CDR2 SMNVEV (reference sequence). V shed 4 bases and J 6 bases; nucleotides not matched to a gene: 8. The CDR3 DNA sequence: TGTGCCAGCAGTTCAGGGACTAGCGGGTCTTCGGATACGCAGTATTTT. Protein sequence: CASSSGTSGSSDTQYF.

This chain uses TRBV20-1 with TRBJ1-2; possibly TRBD1 for D (6 bases). Germline CDR1 and CDR2: DFQATT and SNEGSKA (reference sequence). Trimming shortened V by 3 bases and J by 3 bases, and 17 bases separated the two germline ends. This CDR3 contains 15 residues. The chain's CDR3 is CSARLFGGADYGYTF. The CDR3 nucleotides are TGCAGTGCTAGGTTGTTTGGGGGCGCAGACTATGGCTACACCTTC.

This clonotype appeared a few times. The chain uses TRBV4-1 and TRBJ2-7; 11 bases fit TRBD2. Per germline, CDR1 MGHRA and CDR2 YSYEKL. V lost 6 bases to trimming and J lost 4 bases; unmatched junction nucleotides: 5. The CDR3 spans 14 residues. The CDR3 loop reads CASRPASGRYEQYF. CDR3 nucleotide sequence: TGCGCCAGCAGACCCGCTAGCGGGAGGTACGAGCAGTACTTC.

The rearrangement uses TRBV2 and TRBJ2-2, with D perhaps matching TRBD1 (6 bases). Germline values: CDR1 SNHLY, CDR2 FYNNEI. V was pared by 8 bases and J by 0 bases, with 7 bases between. The CDR3 totals 13 residues. The chain's CDR3 is CASQGTNTGELFF. CDR3 sequence (DNA): TGTGCCAGCCAGGGGACGAACACCGGGGAGCTGTTTTTT.

This clonotype was picked up one time. This chain uses TRBV27 with TRBJ2-1; D unclear. The CDR3 totals 17 residues. Germline V lookup: CDR1 MNHEY, CDR2 SMNVEV (reference sequence). The V and J ends lost 1 base and 2 bases respectively, with 15 bases between them. The CDR3 DNA reads TGTGCCAGCAGTTTATTTCCTACCTACGAAACCTACAATGAGCAGTTCTTC. This encodes CASSLFPTYETYNEQFF.

The chain is built from TRBV6-1 and TRBJ2-7; D tentatively reads TRBD1 or TRBD2 (5 bases each). The DNA matches TRBJ2-5 better at its end, which makes the J call doubtful. The CDR3 is 14 residues long. Germline V CDR1 and CDR2: MNHNS, SASEGT. CDR3 sequence reads: CASSVNRDQGTQYF. The CDR3 DNA is TGTGCCAGCAGTGTAAACCGGGACCAGGGGACCCAGTACTTC.

V is TRBV7-2 and J is TRBJ1-2, with D perhaps matching TRBD1 (6 bases). CDR3 length: 13 amino acids. V lost 4 bases to trimming and J lost 1 base, with 7 bases between them. Germline V gives CDR1 SGHTA, CDR2 FQGNSA. The chain's CDR3 is CASSWDNNYGYTF. The CDR3 DNA reads TGTGCCAGCAGCTGGGACAATAACTATGGCTACACCTTC.

This chain links TRBV27 with TRBJ2-3; D might be TRBD1 (6 bases). This CDR3 has 14 residues. Germline CDR1 MNHEY, CDR2 SMNVEV (reference sequence). Trimming removed 6 bases from V and 6 bases from J, with 16 bases in between. The CDR3 coding sequence is TGTGCCAGCAGATCCTCAGGGGTAGCGGATACGCAGTATTTT. Its protein is CASRSSGVADTQYF.

In its sample, this clonotype was seen a few times. J is TRBJ2-3 and V is TRBV15; D remains unclear. V lost 6 bases and J lost 5, with 9 bases in between. Looked up from germline, CDR1 is LNHNV and CDR2 is YYDKDF (reference sequence). This CDR3 comprises 12 residues. CDR3 nucleotide sequence: TGTGCCACCAGGGCGAAGGGAGATACGCAGTATTTT. This codes for CATRAKGDTQYF.

The rearrangement links TRBV28 to TRBJ2-3, with 7 bases fitting TRBD2. The V gene's germline CDR1 is MDHEN and CDR2 SYDVKM. The J segment lost 6 bases and the V segment lost 8 bases, leaving 11 bases of the junction unmatched. The CDR3 has 14 residues. CDR3 amino acids: CASRASGEGDTQYF. CDR3 nucleotide sequence: TGTGCCAGCCGGGCTAGCGGAGAGGGGGATACGCAGTATTTT.

This clonotype was picked up a small number of times. The V call is TRBV2, the J call TRBJ2-5, with 7 nucleotides matching TRBD1. The CDR3 has 14 residues. Germline CDR1 is SNHLY and CDR2 is FYNNEI. Unmatched junction bases numbered 7, after V lost 5 bases and J lost 4 bases. The CDR3 loop is CASSSRDSSETQYF. The CDR3, as DNA: TGTGCCAGCAGTAGCCGGGACAGTTCAGAGACCCAGTACTTC.